These T cell receptor beta chains were read from a single sample in a study of cytomegalovirus exposure and HLA in healthy donors. Sequencing was performed with immunoSEQ multiplex PCR; in TCRdb, only in-frame clones are kept and a portion is missing. Of some 170,000 clones in the sample, 65% to 80% were seen once. Sequencing was done on a sample of PBMCs. The receptors were gathered from a man aged 18 to 30 in good health and CMV-seropositive. Both conserved end residues are part of each CDR3. A D gene is named only where the DNA matches it firmly. The size entry is marked missing in some rows and otherwise reads once, few, many or a size class.

d_gene	abundance	j_gene	v_gene	CDR3nt	CDR3aa
TRBD1	-	TRBJ1-5	TRBV27	TGTGCCAGCACCCCAGGGGGACCTTGGGGCAATCAGCCCCAGCATTTT	CASTPGGPWGNQPQHF
-	-	TRBJ2-3	TRBV5-1	TGCGCCAGCAGCTTGTCTAGCGGCACAGATACGCAGTATTTT	CASSLSSGTDTQYF
TRBD2	-	TRBJ2-1	TRBV9	TGTGCCAGCAGCTCTCCCCCGGTGGGACTACGCAATGAGCAGTTCTTC	CASSSPPVGLRNEQFF
-	-	TRBJ1-1	TRBV28	TGTGCCAGTCTAACACAGGGAAGGGGCACTGAAGCTTTCTTT	CASLTQGRGTEAFF
TRBD1	once	TRBJ2-5	TRBV11-3	TGTGCCAGCAGCCAGGGGGCGGCCCAAGAGACCCAGTACTTC	CASSQGAAQETQYF
-	-	TRBJ2-3	TRBV2	TGTGCCAGCTCGAGGCCCCCTCCAACAGATACGCAGTATTTT	CASSRPPPTDTQYF
TRBD1	-	TRBJ1-1	TRBV5-6	TGTGCCAGCAGCGCCCTGGACAGGGGGTATGACACTGAAGCTTTCTTT	CASSALDRGYDTEAFF
-	-	TRBJ1-2	TRBV5-1	TGCGCCAGCAGCTTGGATGGAGCGGGGGCGCGTGGCTACACCTTC	CASSLDGAGARGYTF
-	-	TRBJ1-3	TRBV5-1	TGCGCCAGCAGCTTGGGGGCAGGGTTCTCTGGAAACACCATATATTTT	CASSLGAGFSGNTIYF
-	-	TRBJ1-4	TRBV6-1	TGTGCCAGCAGTGAACTTAGGGGAGGGGAACTGTTTTTT	CASSELRGGELFF
-	-	TRBJ2-2	TRBV5-1	TGCGCCAGCAGCATTGAGGGCGTTCGGCAGAATCTAGTTCAAGCCACCGGGGAGCTGTTTTTT	CASSIEGVRQNLVQATGELFF
-	-	TRBJ1-1	TRBV7-3	TGTGCCAGCAGCACAAAGGCGGGCACTGAAGCTTTCTTT	CASSTKAGTEAFF
-	once	TRBJ2-1	TRBV11-2	TGTGCCAGCAGCTTAGCTTTCCCAGGCAATGAGCAGTTCTTC	CASSLAFPGNEQFF
-	-	TRBJ1-3	TRBV6-1	TGTGCCAGCAGTGAACTACAGTTCTCTGGAAACACCATATATTTT	CASSELQFSGNTIYF
TRBD2	few	TRBJ2-2	TRBV6-1	TGTGCCAGCAGTGAATGGGACTATAACACCGGGGAGCTGTTTTTT	CASSEWDYNTGELFF
TRBD2	-	TRBJ2-2	TRBV6-5	TGTGCCAGCAGTCCTTCGGGGGGGGCCGGGGAGCTGTTTTTT	CASSPSGGAGELFF
TRBD1	few	TRBJ1-1	TRBV5-1	TGCGCCAGCAGCTTGCAGGGGGGAATGGACACTGAAGCTTTCTTT	CASSLQGGMDTEAFF
-	-	TRBJ1-2	TRBV5-6	TGTGCCAGCAGCCCGGGAACAGGGAACTATGGCTACACCTTC	CASSPGTGNYGYTF
-	few	TRBJ1-3	TRBV7-3	TGTGCCAGCAGCCCCCTTGCTGGAAACACCATATATTTT	CASSPLAGNTIYF
-	-	TRBJ1-1	TRBV5-4	TGTGCCAGCAGACCTGGACCGGAGGAGGGTTACACTGAAGCTTTCTTT	CASRPGPEEGYTEAFF
-	-	TRBJ1-2	TRBV5-1	TGCGCCAGCAGCCCCTTAACGGGGGAGGGTTTCGGCTATCATGGCTACACCTTC	CASSPLTGEGFGYHGYTF
TRBD1	-	TRBJ1-5	TRBV19	TGTGCCAGTAGCCTATCGTCCGGGACAGGGGGTCAGCCCCAGCATTTT	CASSLSSGTGGQPQHF
-	-	TRBJ2-3	TRBV5-6	TGTGCCAGCAGCTTGGTACAGGAAACCGATACGCAGTATTTT	CASSLVQETDTQYF
-	few	TRBJ1-1	TRBV27	TGTGCCAGCAGTTTATTATCAGGGTCTCAAAGGACTGAAGCTTTCTTT	CASSLLSGSQRTEAFF
TRBD1	-	TRBJ1-5	TRBV5-6	TGTGCCAGCAGCTTCGGGCAGGGGACAGTCCAGCCCCAGCATTTT	CASSFGQGTVQPQHF
TRBD1	-	TRBJ2-2	TRBV30	TGTGCCCAGCCGGGACAGGGAGTCGCGAACACCGGGGAGCTGTTTTTT	CAQPGQGVANTGELFF
TRBD2	-	TRBJ2-1	TRBV5-1	TGCGCCAGCAGCTTGGGAATTAGCGGGGGGGCCTACAATGAGCAGTTCTTC	CASSLGISGGAYNEQFF
-	-	TRBJ2-1	TRBV4-1	TGCGCCAGCAGCCGCCTACTCGCCAATGAGCAGTTCTTC	CASSRLLANEQFF
TRBD2	-	TRBJ2-5	TRBV6-1	TGTGCCAGCAGTGACGGGGTAGCGGGAGAGGGTGAGACCCAGTACTTC	CASSDGVAGEGETQYF
TRBD2	-	TRBJ2-3	TRBV5-1	TGCGCCAGCAGCGACCCTAGCGGGGGGAGCACAGATACGCAGTATTTT	CASSDPSGGSTDTQYF
-	-	TRBJ1-6	TRBV27	TGTGCCAGCACCCAAGCACCCTATAATTCACCCCTCCACTTT	CASTQAPYNSPLHF
-	few	TRBJ1-1	TRBV28	TGTGCCAGCAGTTTACGCACTGAAGCTTTCTTT	CASSLRTEAFF
-	-	TRBJ1-3	TRBV5-6	TGTGCCAGCAGCTATCGACTAGGCGCCTCTGGAAACACCATATATTTT	CASSYRLGASGNTIYF
-	-	TRBJ1-5	TRBV30	TGTGCCTGGAACACAGGGAACCAGCCCCAGCATTTT	CAWNTGNQPQHF
-	-	TRBJ2-5	TRBV6-1	TGTGCCAGCACCTTCGGGGGGCCCCCAGAGACCCAGTACTTC	CASTFGGPPETQYF
-	-	TRBJ1-6	TRBV6-5	TGTGCCAGCACCGAGGGACTAACCACAAATTCACCCCTCCACTTT	CASTEGLTTNSPLHF
TRBD1	once	TRBJ1-2	TRBV19	TGTGCCAGTAGTATCCGCCCGGACAGGGCATCTTATGGCTACACCTTC	CASSIRPDRASYGYTF
-	-	TRBJ2-1	TRBV5-4	TGTGCCAGCAGCCCCGACGGGGGTGTTGAGCAGTTCTTC	CASSPDGGVEQFF
-	-	TRBJ1-1	TRBV9	TGTGCCAGCAGCGTAGAACAGCACACTGAAGCTTTCTTT	CASSVEQHTEAFF
TRBD1	-	TRBJ1-1	TRBV11-2	TGTGCCAGCAGCTTTCAAGGGACAGGGCACACTGAAGCTTTCTTT	CASSFQGTGHTEAFF
-	-	TRBJ1-1	TRBV19	TGTGCCAGTACCCAGGACGTCCGGGGCACTGAAGCTTTCTTT	CASTQDVRGTEAFF
TRBD1	-	TRBJ2-2	TRBV6-1	TGTGCCAGCAGTGTAGAGACAGGGAAAAACACCGGGGAGCTGTTTTTT	CASSVETGKNTGELFF
-	-	TRBJ1-5	TRBV7-8	TGTGCCAGCAGCTTAATGCCCAGGATTAGCAATCAGCCCCAGCATTTT	CASSLMPRISNQPQHF
TRBD2	-	TRBJ2-5	TRBV7-2	TGTGCCAGCAGCCCTATTAGCGGGGGGGCCCAAGAGACCCAGTACTTC	CASSPISGGAQETQYF
-	-	TRBJ1-1	TRBV6-1	TGTGCCAGCAGTGAAAGGGGTGACACTGAAGCTTTCTTT	CASSERGDTEAFF
TRBD2	-	TRBJ2-1	TRBV25-1	TGTGCCAGCAGTGGGACTAGCGGGAACAATGAGCAGTTCTTC	CASSGTSGNNEQFF
-	-	TRBJ2-1	TRBV11-3	TGTGCCAGCAGCGCGGGCAGCTCCTACAATGAGCAGTTCTTC	CASSAGSSYNEQFF
TRBD1	-	TRBJ2-1	TRBV11-2	TGTGCCAGCAGCCTACGGGACAGGGTAAATGAGCAGTTCTTC	CASSLRDRVNEQFF
-	-	TRBJ1-5	TRBV5-1	TGCGCCAGCAGCCCAATCCCAGGGGTCGGGCAGCCCCAGCATTTT	CASSPIPGVGQPQHF
-	-	TRBJ1-1	TRBV14	TGTGCCAGCAGCCGGGTAGCAGGGGTGGAGGCTGAAGCTTTCTTT	CASSRVAGVEAEAFF
-	-	TRBJ2-1	TRBV25-1	TGTGCCAGCAGTGACCCCGGTAGCTCCTACAATGAGCAGTTCTTC	CASSDPGSSYNEQFF
TRBD1	-	TRBJ1-4	TRBV5-1	TGCGCCAGCAGCCGGACAGGGGAGAATGAAAAACTGTTTTTT	CASSRTGENEKLFF
-	-	TRBJ2-3	TRBV10-1	TGCGCCAGCAGTGATGGACTGCTCACAGATACGCAGTATTTT	CASSDGLLTDTQYF
-	-	TRBJ2-6	TRBV5-5	TGTGCCAGCAGCATTACAGGGTCTTCAGGGGCCAACGTCCTGACTTTC	CASSITGSSGANVLTF
TRBD1	-	TRBJ1-1	TRBV18	TGTGCCAGCTCACCCCCAGGGGGCGAGAAAGCTTTCTTT	CASSPPGGEKAFF
TRBD1	few	TRBJ2-2	TRBV5-1	TGCGCCAGCAGCTTGGAGGGGGCCGAGACCGGGGAGCTGTTTTTT	CASSLEGAETGELFF